These 27 T cell receptor beta chains were all obtained from the same sample, sequenced in a study of T cells in Graves' hyperthyroidism and ophthalmopathy. RNA transcripts yielded amplified TCR beta CDR3 regions. The TCR CDR3 was amplified in a first-round RT-PCR using the HTBI primer set. TCRdb ran MiXCR on the multiplex PCR reads and lists one entry per CDR3 protein. Of about half a million distinct CDR3 sequences in the sample, 15% to 20% were seen once. Specimen: blood. These receptors all come from a woman in her thirties with Graves' ophthalmopathy.

This clonotype has more than one count but fewer than ten. This chain connects TRBV27 to TRBJ2-7, with TRBD2 as a possible D gene (6 bases). The germline CDR1 and CDR2 sequences are MNHEY and SMNVEV (reference sequence). The ends were cut back, 6 bases at V and 3 bases at J, with 12 bases in the middle. The CDR3 is 13 residues long. The CDR3 sequence: CASRLREDYEQYF. CDR3 DNA: TGTGCCAGCAGACTAAGGGAGGACTACGAGCAGTACTTC.

This clonotype was counted ten times or more. The V call is TRBV28, the J call TRBJ2-7, with TRBD2 identical over 11 bases. The CDR3 covers 14 residues. Trimming removed 6 bases from V and 3 bases from J; junction bases left unmatched: 4. The V gene's germline CDR1 is MDHEN and CDR2 SYDVKM. This chain's CDR3 is CASRGLAEFYEQYF. The CDR3, as DNA: TGTGCCAGCAGGGGACTAGCGGAGTTCTACGAGCAGTACTTC.

This clonotype was recorded a few times. This chain links TRBV3-1 with TRBJ2-1; no firm D call. This CDR3 is 16 amino acids long. V lost 5 bases to trimming and J lost 9 bases, with 23 bases between them. Germline CDR1 is LGHDT and CDR2 is YNNKEL (reference sequence). CDR3 residues: CASSGRSTLNAAEQFF. In nucleotides, the CDR3 is TGTGCCAGCAGCGGACGTTCCACCCTAAATGCGGCTGAGCAGTTCTTC.

The rearrangement uses TRBV6-2 or TRBV6-3 and TRBJ2-1; D is undetermined. The CDR3 has 14 residues. Trimming stripped 0 bases from V and 4 bases from J, with 7 bases between. Germline V CDR1 and CDR2: MNHEY, SVGEGT. The CDR3 here is CASSYSALYNEQFF. The CDR3 DNA reads as TGTGCCAGCAGTTACTCGGCGCTTTACAATGAGCAGTTCTTC.

This clonotype occurred many times. This rearrangement joins TRBV15 to TRBJ2-3, with D possibly being TRBD1 or TRBD2 (5 bases each). The germline V gene encodes CDR1 LNHNV and CDR2 YYDKDF (reference sequence). V lost 3 bases to trimming and J lost 1 base, with 14 bases between them. The CDR3 loop spans 16 amino acids. CDR3 bases: TGTGCCACCAGCAGTGGCCGGGACGGGGGCACAGATACGCAGTATTTT. Translation gives CATSSGRDGGTDTQYF.

This clonotype has ten or more counts. This rearrangement joins TRBV28 to TRBJ2-2; either TRBD1 or TRBD2 may fit D (5 bases each). Per the germline V gene, CDR1 is MDHEN and CDR2 is SYDVKM. The CDR3 loop spans 16 amino acids. V was cut by 3 bases and J by 4 bases, with 15 bases left in between. The CDR3 DNA follows: TGTGCCAGCAGTTTGGACAAGGGACCTTTCACCGGGGAGCTGTTTTTT. Its protein is CASSLDKGPFTGELFF. The whole variable domain, filled in from reference TRBV28 and TRBJ2-2, reads DVKVTQSSRYLVKRTGEKVFLECVQDMDHENMFWYRQDPGLGLRLIYFSYDVKMKEKGDIPEGYSVSREKKERFSLILESASTNQTSMYLCASSLDKGPFTGELFFGEGSRLTVL.

The rearrangement links TRBV19 to TRBJ2-1; 10 bases match TRBD2. Germline V CDR1 and CDR2: LNHDA, SQIVND (reference sequence). The CDR3 runs 15 residues. J was trimmed by 5 bases and V by 6 bases; bases with no gene match: 7. This CDR3 is CASSFRTSGHNEQFF. In DNA form, the CDR3 reads TGTGCCAGTAGCTTCCGGACTAGCGGCCACAATGAGCAGTTCTTC.

This clonotype was recorded at least ten times. This chain uses TRBV4-3 with TRBJ1-5; D is unresolved. Looked up from germline, CDR1 is LGHNA and CDR2 is YSLEER. CDR3 length: 14 residues. Trimming left V 0 bases short and J 7 bases short, with 10 bases between. The CDR3: CASSQDRFGQPQHF. The CDR3 DNA sequence: TGCGCCAGCAGCCAAGATAGGTTCGGGCAGCCCCAGCATTTT.

This clonotype was seen many times. This chain links TRBV6-5 with TRBJ1-5, with D possibly being TRBD1 (6 bases). The V end was cut by 0 bases, the J end by 7 bases, with 13 bases between. The CDR3 totals 15 residues. The V gene's germline CDR1 is MNHEY and CDR2 SVGAGI. This chain's CDR3 is CASSYSDRWKQPQHF. In DNA form, the CDR3 reads TGTGCCAGCAGTTACTCAGACAGGTGGAAACAGCCCCAGCATTTT.

This clonotype was seen only a few times. The chain has TRBV12-3 or TRBV12-4 and TRBJ2-5; no clear D. V shed 3 bases and J shed 5 bases, with 7 bases lying between them. The CDR3 is 12 amino acids. The CDR3, as DNA: TGTGCCAGCAGTTTTTTTGGCGAGACCCAGTACTTC. Translated: CASSFFGETQYF.

This clonotype has a count of ten or more. The genes are TRBV20-1 and TRBJ2-1; 7 bases agree with TRBD2. The length of the CDR3 is 14 residues. CDR1 is DFQATT and CDR2 is SNEGSKA in the germline V gene (reference sequence). The V and J ends lost 3 bases and 8 bases, in that order; junction bases with no gene match: 10. CDR3 amino acids: CSASKRGFPDEQFF. The DNA of the CDR3 is TGCAGTGCTAGTAAGCGGGGTTTCCCTGATGAGCAGTTCTTC.

This clonotype was found many times. The V call is TRBV5-1, the J call TRBJ2-4; 7 bases map to TRBD2. Germline loops: CDR1 SGHRS, CDR2 YFSETQ. The CDR3 loop spans 15 amino acids. With 4 bases clipped from V and 10 bases from J, the junction kept 14 bases outside the gene matches. The CDR3 loop is CASSPGNTGEGIQYF. The CDR3 nucleotides are TGCGCCAGCAGCCCGGGGAACACCGGGGAGGGGATTCAGTACTTC.

The chain combines TRBV4-1 with TRBJ1-1, with unresolved D. V was trimmed by 0 bases and J by 4 bases, leaving 12 bases between them. From germline, CDR1 is MGHRA and CDR2 YSYEKL. CDR3 length: 15 residues. CDR3 nucleotide sequence: TGCGCCAGCAGCCAAGATTCAAAGGGTTTCACTGAAGCTTTCTTT. Translation gives CASSQDSKGFTEAFF.

This clonotype was found a few times. The chain has TRBV6-2 or TRBV6-3 and TRBJ2-4; no clear D. CDR1 is MNHEY and CDR2 is SVGEGT in the germline V gene. The CDR3 extends over 12 amino acids. CDR3 coding DNA: TGTGCTAGCTTTCTGGCCAAAAACATTCAGTACTTC. It codes for CASFLAKNIQYF.

This chain links TRBV4-1 with TRBJ1-5; D not resolved. The germline V gene encodes CDR1 MGHRA and CDR2 YSYEKL. The V gene lost 2 bases and the J gene lost 7 bases, with 12 bases spanning the gap. CDR3 size: 14 residues. The CDR3 DNA is TGCGCCAGCAGCCAAATCTGGGATGGGCAGCCCCAGCATTTT. Its protein product is CASSQIWDGQPQHF.

This clonotype was counted at least ten times. The chain is built from TRBV7-2 and TRBJ1-5; D gene ambiguous. The CDR3 is 15 residues long. The V gene's germline CDR1 is SGHTA and CDR2 FQGNSA. The V end lost 1 base, the J end lost 2 bases, and 9 bases lay between the germline ends. CDR3 sequence reads: CASSLVAGGNQPQHF. The DNA of the CDR3 is TGTGCCAGCAGCTTAGTTGCAGGCGGCAATCAGCCCCAGCATTTT.

The J gene is TRBJ1-4, the V gene TRBV7-2; D gene unclear. Germline V lookup: CDR1 SGHTA, CDR2 FQGNSA. This CDR3 spans 13 amino acids. Trimming removed 5 bases at V and 8 bases at J, with 12 bases between. The CDR3 loop is CASSGVELEKLFF. The CDR3 nucleotides are TGTGCCAGCAGCGGGGTCGAATTAGAAAAACTGTTTTTT. The whole variable domain, remainder taken from reference TRBV7-2 and TRBJ1-4, is GAGVSQSPSNKVTEKGKDVELRCDPISGHTALYWYRQSLGQGLEFLIYFQGNSAPDKSGLPSDRFSAERTGGSVSTLTIQRTQQEDSAVYLCASSGVELEKLFFGSGTQLSVL.

The chain combines TRBV6-5 with TRBJ2-7, with unresolved D. Germline V gives CDR1 MNHEY, CDR2 SVGAGI. The CDR3 totals 15 residues. Deletions cut 2 bases from V and 2 bases from J, with 13 bases between. The CDR3 loop is CASSYGVGRTYEQYF. The DNA of the CDR3 is TGTGCCAGCAGTTACGGGGTTGGGCGGACCTACGAGCAGTACTTC.

This clonotype was recorded many times. The chain is built from TRBV20-1 and TRBJ2-5; perhaps D is TRBD1 or TRBD2 (5 bases each). Trimming cost V 4 bases and J 3 bases, with 12 bases left between them. CDR3 length equals 13 residues. Germline assignment: CDR1 DFQATT and CDR2 SNEGSKA (reference sequence). As DNA, the CDR3 is TGCAGTGCTACGAGAGGGACCGAAGAGACCCAGTACTTC. Translating gives CSATRGTEETQYF.

This clonotype was seen only a few times. The rearrangement joins TRBV15 to TRBJ2-3, with 8 bases that match TRBD2. Per germline, CDR1 LNHNV and CDR2 YYDKDF (reference sequence). The CDR3 runs to 16 residues. The V gene end was trimmed by 4 bases and the J gene end by 2 bases; junction bases not matched to a gene: 8. CDR3 loop: CATSMGAGGPTDTQYF. The CDR3, as DNA: TGTGCCACCAGCATGGGGGCGGGGGGTCCCACAGATACGCAGTATTTT.

The J gene is TRBJ2-3, the V gene TRBV2, with D maybe TRBD2 (5 bases). CDR3 length: 16 amino acids. The V gene lost 5 bases and the J gene lost 2 bases, with 17 bases spanning the gap. Germline V gives CDR1 SNHLY, CDR2 FYNNEI. The CDR3 region has the DNA TGTGCCAGCAGTTCCCCCGGACTTTCGAACACAGATACGCAGTATTTT. This codes for CASSSPGLSNTDTQYF. The full variable domain, in which reference TRBV2 and TRBJ2-3 provide the parts outside the CDR3, is EPEVTQTPSHQVTQMGQEVILRCVPISNHLYFYWYRQILGQKVEFLVSFYNNEISEKSEIFDDQFSVERPDGSNFTLKIRSTKLEDSAMYFCASSSPGLSNTDTQYFGPGTRLTVL.

This clonotype was observed many times. The V and J genes are TRBV5-1 and TRBJ2-7, with TRBD2 matching over 12 bases. Germline V gives CDR1 SGHRS, CDR2 YFSETQ. The V gene end was trimmed by 5 bases and the J gene end by 5 bases; junction bases not matched to a gene: 8. The CDR3 has 15 residues. As DNA, the CDR3 is TGCGCCAGCAGGCTAAGACTAGCGGGAGACAACGAGCAGTACTTC. As protein: CASRLRLAGDNEQYF.

This clonotype has ten or more counts. The J gene is TRBJ2-1, the V gene TRBV19, with TRBD2 matching over 9 bases. Germline V gene lookup returns CDR1 LNHDA and CDR2 SQIVND (reference sequence). V shed 1 base and J 6 bases; nucleotides not matched to a gene: 19. The CDR3 has 20 amino acids. The CDR3 nucleotides are TGTGCCAGTAGTATAGGAGGGTCATCGGGGGGCGGGAGGGCCCGCAATGAGCAGTTCTTC. It codes for CASSIGGSSGGGRARNEQFF.

This clonotype was counted only a few times. The chain links TRBV6-1 to TRBJ2-2; 7 bases are a match to TRBD1. Per germline, CDR1 MNHNS and CDR2 SASEGT. The CDR3 spans 13 residues. V trimming: 5 bases; J trimming: 7 bases; junction bases outside the gene matches: 4. The CDR3 nucleotides read TGTGCCAGCAGTTCTTACAGGGGCGGGGAGCTGTTTTTT. It translates to CASSSYRGGELFF.

This clonotype was seen ten or more times. The chain has TRBV29-1 and TRBJ2-3; 10 positions match TRBD2. The CDR3 covers 15 residues. In germline, CDR1 is SQVTM, CDR2 ANQGSEA. V trimming: 8 bases; J trimming: 4 bases; junction bases outside the gene matches: 12. CDR3 sequence reads: CSSTPLAGGSDTQYF. CDR3 sequence (DNA): TGCAGCTCGACCCCGTTAGCGGGAGGTTCAGATACGCAGTATTTT.

A few counts support this clonotype. A much larger clone lies one base from this, so it may be a read error. The J gene is TRBJ2-3, the V gene TRBV20-1; a possible D gene is TRBD2 (5 bases). CDR3 length: 14 amino acids. CDR1 and CDR2 (germline): DFQATT, SNEGSKA (reference sequence). The CDR3 region is CNASPLLSADTQYF. For the CDR3, the DNA is TGCAATGCTAGCCCCCTTTTGAGTGCAGATACGCAGTATTTT.

This clonotype has more than one count but fewer than ten. This chain uses TRBV28 with TRBJ1-4, with 7 nucleotides matching TRBD1. This CDR3 has 14 residues. Germline loops: CDR1 MDHEN, CDR2 SYDVKM. With V trimmed by 8 bases and J by 8 bases, 11 bases remained unmatched. In nucleotides, the CDR3 is TGTGCCAGCGGACTCAGGGGGTACGGAGAAAAACTGTTTTTT. Translated, it gives CASGLRGYGEKLFF.